The clone carrying this T cell receptor beta chain occurred a few times. Its cognate antigen is unknown. Both 60 Vbeta primers and 13 Jbeta primers went into the PCR. Repertoires were generated with immunoSEQ multiplex PCR, while TCRdb's copy carries only in-frame clones and drops some. The repertoire has 95,000 to 150,000 clones, 80% of them found once; the top ten carry about 0.22%. This sample is drawn from a study of cytomegalovirus exposure and HLA in healthy donors. Study-wide points: In most subjects, TCR beta sequences reportedly gave accurate predictions of HLA-A and HLA-B alleles.

The germline V gene encodes CDR1 MNHEY and CDR2 SMNVEV (reference sequence). This CDR3 contains 13 residues. V was pared by 4 bases and J by 7 bases, with 11 bases between. The rearrangement uses TRBV27 and TRBJ1-5, with D unresolved. This TCR came from a man aged 50 or older in good health and CMV-seronegative. Sample: PBMCs. The CDR3 DNA is TGTGCCAGCAGTTCAGGACTGGAGCAGCCCCAGCATTTT. This encodes CASSSGLEQPQHF.